A single sample is the source of the 10 T cell receptor beta chains below, sequenced in a study of T cell changes during pregnancy in multiple sclerosis. Profiled with immunoSEQ multiplex PCR; TCRdb holds only in-frame clones, not every one. Here the sample spans approximately 42,000 clones, less than 90% being singletons. Sequencing was performed on CD4+ T cells from peripheral blood mononuclear cells, taken before pregnancy. The receptors derive from a female donor with multiple sclerosis, enrolled in a pregnancy study.

This clone has a single count. The chain employs TRBV2 and TRBJ1-6, with D possibly matching TRBD1 (6 bases). CDR3 length: 16 amino acids. V was shortened by 2 bases and J by 9 bases, with 17 bases between the two germline ends. Germline CDR1 and CDR2: SNHLY and FYNNEI. DNA for the CDR3: TGTGCCAGCAGTGAAATGAGTACAGGGTTAAGTTCACCCCTCCACTTT. Protein: CASSEMSTGLSSPLHF. Filled out from reference TRBV2 and TRBJ1-6, the complete variable domain reads EPEVTQTPSHQVTQMGQEVILRCVPISNHLYFYWYRQILGQKVEFLVSFYNNEISEKSEIFDDQFSVERPDGSNFTLKIRSTKLEDSAMYFCASSEMSTGLSSPLHFGNGTRLTVT.

This sequence joins TRBV25-1 and TRBJ1-6; D possibly corresponds to TRBD1 (5 bases). V lost 4 bases to trimming and J lost 4 bases, with 5 bases between them. The CDR3 has 13 residues. Germline CDR1 reads MGHDK; CDR2 reads SYGVNS. CDR3 sequence: CASSGQYNSPLHF. The CDR3 coding sequence is TGTGCCAGCAGTGGACAGTATAATTCACCCCTCCACTTT. Using reference TRBV25-1 and TRBJ1-6 for the parts outside the CDR3, the full variable domain is EADIYQTPRYLVIGTGKKITLECSQTMGHDKMYWYQQDPGMELHLIHYSYGVNSTEKGDLSSESTVSRIRTEHFPLTLESARPSHTSQYLCASSGQYNSPLHFGNGTRLTVT.

V and J are TRBV2 and TRBJ2-2; TRBD2 matches at 9 bases. The germline CDR1 and CDR2 sequences are SNHLY and FYNNEI. The V and J ends lost 6 bases and 5 bases, in that order; junction bases with no gene match: 4. CDR3 size: 14 residues. The CDR3 DNA reads as TGTGCCAGCAGGACTAGCGGAGGAACCGGGGAGCTGTTTTTT. Translated: CASRTSGGTGELFF.

This chain joins TRBV29-1 and TRBJ2-7; 7 nucleotides agree with TRBD1. The CDR3 sequence is 14 residues long. J gave up 2 bases and V 7 bases, and 11 bases lay outside the gene matches. The germline CDR1 and CDR2 sequences are SQVTM and ANQGSEA. The CDR3 bases are TGCAGCGCTGCTCGGCCGGGACAGACCTACGAGCAGTACTTC. Its translation is CSAARPGQTYEQYF.

In DNA, the CDR3 is TGCAGTGCTAGTGGCGGCCACGAGCAGTACTTC. It translates to CSASGGHEQYF. The V gene is TRBV20-1, the J gene TRBJ2-7; D is unclear. Germline values: CDR1 DFQATT, CDR2 SNEGSKA (reference sequence). The CDR3 covers 11 residues. The ends were cut back, 3 bases at V and 5 bases at J, with 8 bases in the middle.

The chain joins TRBV20-1 to TRBJ2-7; 7 positions match TRBD2. CDR1 and CDR2 (germline): DFQATT, SNEGSKA (reference sequence). There are 11 residues in the CDR3. After removal of 6 bases from V and 3 bases from J, the junction contained 2 bases not matched to a gene. CDR3: CSAGRDYEQYF. The CDR3 bases are TGCAGTGCGGGGAGGGACTACGAGCAGTACTTC.

The gene calls are TRBV6-5 and TRBJ1-1; 8 bases map to TRBD1. The CDR3 is 12 amino acids. Germline assignment: CDR1 MNHEY and CDR2 SVGAGI. Trimming cost V 5 bases and J 11 bases; bases outside gene matches: 7. This CDR3 reads CASSRTGTGAFF. The CDR3 DNA reads as TGTGCCAGCAGTCGTACCGGGACAGGTGCTTTCTTT.

In its sample, this clone was seen once. J is TRBJ2-5 and V is TRBV6-6; no reliable D call. This CDR3 is built from 14 residues. Germline CDR1 and CDR2: MNHNY and SVGAGI (reference sequence). V gave up 7 bases and J gave up 2 bases, with 14 bases separating them. This chain's CDR3 is CASNMRGTQETQYF. CDR3 DNA sequence: TGTGCCAGCAATATGCGAGGCACACAAGAGACCCAGTACTTC.

The CDR3, as DNA: TGTGCCAGCTCACCTTGGGACAGGAGGATGAACACTGAAGCTTTCTTT. Amino acids: CASSPWDRRMNTEAFF. The rearrangement links TRBV18 to TRBJ1-1, with 8 positions matching TRBD1. The germline V gene encodes CDR1 KGHSH and CDR2 LQKENI. This CDR3 has 16 residues. The trim removed 3 bases at V and 0 bases at J, leaving 6 bases unmatched. Variable domain in full (rest from reference TRBV18 and TRBJ1-1): NAGVMQNPRHLVRRRGQEARLRCSPMKGHSHVYWYRQLPEEGLKFMVYLQKENIIDESGMPKERFSAEFPKEGPSILRIQQVVRGDSAAYFCASSPWDRRMNTEAFFGQGTRLTVV.

DNA for the CDR3: TGTGCCAGCAGCCCCTCGACAGGCAGGGCGGAGACCCAGTACTTC. It codes for CASSPSTGRAETQYF. V is TRBV9 and J is TRBJ2-5; D might be TRBD1 (6 bases). The CDR3 is 15 amino acids. Germline loops: CDR1 SGDLS, CDR2 YYNGEE. Trimming took 4 bases from V and 5 from J, leaving 18 bases between them. The whole variable domain, remainder taken from reference TRBV9 and TRBJ2-5, is DSGVTQTPKHLITATGQRVTLRCSPRSGDLSVYWYQQSLDQGLQFLIQYYNGEERAKGNILERFSAQQFPDLHSELNLSSLELGDSALYFCASSPSTGRAETQYFGPGTRLLVL.